The clone carrying this TCR beta chain was detected once. This sample is part of a study of blood T cell repertoires in COVID-19. About the study: Acute and convalescent COVID-19 specimens originated in the United States, Italy and Spain. T cells, B-cell-depleted T cells, or PBMCs supplied cDNA or gDNA.

The length of the CDR3 is 16 residues. The germline V gene encodes CDR1 MDHEN and CDR2 SYDVKM. V shed 2 bases, J shed 2 bases, and the junction held 7 bases outside the gene matches. As originally analysed: Amplifying reference gene primers gave estimates of nucleated cell counts. The data were produced by immunoSEQ multiplex PCR, yet TCRdb's version contains in-frame clones alone and is incomplete. Clone size and the V and J calls come from that table; the DNA yielded D and trimming. The sample contains approximately 330,000 clones, 87% of which appear only once. Enrollment of patients from Seattle took place during active infection, with longitudinal follow-up.

The sequenced sample was peripheral blood. This chain uses TRBV28 with TRBJ1-2, with 8 bases fitting TRBD1. This clonotype was sampled from a man aged 30 to 45 with COVID-19, enrolled during active disease. The CDR3 bases are TGTGCCAGCAGTTTAAATACAGGGGGGACGAACTATGGCTACACCTTC. Residues: CASSLNTGGTNYGYTF.